These T cell receptor beta chains were read from a single sample in a study of T-cell memory formation after mild COVID-19. MiXCR, applied by TCRdb to the 5' RACE reads, yields one record per CDR3 protein. The repertoire holds 50,000 or so distinct CDR3 sequences, 9.3% seen once, with around 11% in the top ten. Sequenced sample: PBMCs or a T cell subset sorted from them (not recorded which). The receptors come from an adult woman who had mild COVID-19 (a few samples of this study predate the infection). Cell type and time point are not known. CDR3s include the opening cysteine and the closing phenylalanine or tryptophan.

v_call: TRBV2; j_call: TRBJ1-6; cdr3_aa: CASAGGWNSPLHF
v_call: TRBV5-1; j_call: TRBJ2-1; cdr3_aa: CASSTSGGSYNEQFF
v_call: TRBV18; j_call: TRBJ2-6; cdr3_aa: CASSPPPGPAGANVLTF
v_call: TRBV7-9; j_call: TRBJ2-1; cdr3_aa: CAGRGHPPWGEQFF
v_call: TRBV5-1; j_call: TRBJ2-6; cdr3_aa: CASSMSGTGANVLTF
v_call: TRBV6-6; j_call: TRBJ2-3; cdr3_aa: CASSYFGAGGSTDTQYF
v_call: TRBV7-2; j_call: TRBJ2-3; cdr3_aa: CASSLQLRSTDTQYF
v_call: TRBV7-3; j_call: TRBJ1-1; cdr3_aa: CASSHGQGLRLF
v_call: TRBV11-3; j_call: TRBJ2-7; cdr3_aa: CASRSMGSSGSYEQYF
v_call: TRBV12-1; j_call: TRBJ2-2; cdr3_aa: CASNMFFPEGTSGRIGPGSCFF
v_call: TRBV4-3; j_call: TRBJ2-7; cdr3_aa: CASSQLANTYEQYF
v_call: TRBV18; j_call: TRBJ2-7; cdr3_aa: CASSPPGAGAFRVEQYF
v_call: TRBV3-1; j_call: TRBJ2-5; cdr3_aa: CASSQIAGGEKETQYF
v_call: TRBV7-2; j_call: TRBJ2-7; cdr3_aa: CASSESSDRAYEQYF
v_call: TRBV20-1; j_call: TRBJ2-5; cdr3_aa: CSARSLSGLAASGTQYF